This TCR beta chain stems from a study of blood T cell repertoires in COVID-19. Study-level background: COVID-19 samples from acute and convalescent phases originated in the United States, Italy and Spain. From T cells, B-cell-depleted T cells, or PBMCs came the material, which was cDNA or gDNA.

The CDR3 has 15 amino acids. In the authors' methods: Counts of nucleated cells, estimated from reference gene primer amplification, were obtained. Profiling relied on immunoSEQ multiplex PCR, and the TCRdb table lists in-frame clones only, not all of them. The V and J calls and clone size come from that table; D and trimming were worked out from the DNA. The data contain about 170,000 clones, 65% to 85% of them singletons. The TCR sequence derives from a human donor with acute or convalescent COVID-19. The donor label of this sample is uncertain. The chain employs TRBV21-1 and TRBJ2-7; TRBD1 is the table's D call and was not checked against the DNA. TRBV21-1 is tagged as a pseudogene. Sequenced input: peripheral blood. The CDR3 region has the DNA TGTGCCAGCAGTCCAGTAGGGGACAGAATCTACGAGCAGTACTTC. Amino acids: CASSPVGDRIYEQYF.